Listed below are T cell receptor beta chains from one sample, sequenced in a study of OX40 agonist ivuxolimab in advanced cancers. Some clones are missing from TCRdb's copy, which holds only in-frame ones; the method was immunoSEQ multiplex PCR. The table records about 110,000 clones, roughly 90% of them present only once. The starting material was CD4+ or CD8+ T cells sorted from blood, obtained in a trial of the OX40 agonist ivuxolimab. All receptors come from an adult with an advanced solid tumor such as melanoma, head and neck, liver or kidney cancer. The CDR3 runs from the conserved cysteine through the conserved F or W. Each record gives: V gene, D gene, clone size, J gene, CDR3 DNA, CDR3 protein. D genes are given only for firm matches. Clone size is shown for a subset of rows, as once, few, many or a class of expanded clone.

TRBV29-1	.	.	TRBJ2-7	TGCAGCGTTGATACCTCGACACGAGGGGCCTACGAGCAGTACTTC	CSVDTSTRGAYEQYF
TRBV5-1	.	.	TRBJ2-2	TGCGCCAGCAGCTTGGTTGTCTCTACCGGGGAGCTGTTTTTT	CASSLVVSTGELFF
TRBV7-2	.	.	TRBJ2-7	TGTGCCAGCAGCTTAGCCTATGGGGACTTCTACGAGCAGTACTTC	CASSLAYGDFYEQYF
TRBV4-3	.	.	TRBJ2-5	TGCGCCAGCAGCCAAGGCTACGGGACCGAAAGATTCCAAGAGACCCAGTACTTC	CASSQGYGTERFQETQYF
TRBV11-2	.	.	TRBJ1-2	TGTGCCAGCAGCCATGAAGGGTATGGCTACACCTTC	CASSHEGYGYTF
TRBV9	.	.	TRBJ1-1	TGTGCCAGCAGCCCCTTCTGGGGTGACACTGAAGCTTTCTTT	CASSPFWGDTEAFF
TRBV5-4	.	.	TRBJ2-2	TGTGCCAGCAGCTTGACGCTAGCGAGTTCAACCGGGGAGCTGTTTTTT	CASSLTLASSTGELFF
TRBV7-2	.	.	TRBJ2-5	TGTGCCAGCAGCTTTCAGATCCAAGAGACCCAGTACTTC	CASSFQIQETQYF
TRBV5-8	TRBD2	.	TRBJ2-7	TGTGCCAGCAGCTGGAACAGCGGGAGAGGAGGGGAGCAGTACTTC	CASSWNSGRGGEQYF
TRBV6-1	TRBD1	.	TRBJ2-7	TGTGCCAGCAGTGAATCGGGGACAGGGGGTGGCGAGCAGTACTTC	CASSESGTGGGEQYF
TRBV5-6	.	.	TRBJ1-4	TGTGCCAGCAGCTTGTGGTCCCCTAATGAAAAACTGTTTTTT	CASSLWSPNEKLFF
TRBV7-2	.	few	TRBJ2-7	TGTGCCAGCAGCTTAGTCCAGGGGGGGTACGAGCAGTACTTC	CASSLVQGGYEQYF
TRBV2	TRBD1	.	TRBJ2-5	TGTGCCAGCAGCCTGAACAGGGGGGTAGGGGAGACCCAGTACTTC	CASSLNRGVGETQYF
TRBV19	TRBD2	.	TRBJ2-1	TGTGCCAGTAGCAGACTAGCGGGAGTAAACAATGAGCAGTTCTTC	CASSRLAGVNNEQFF